The clone carrying this TCR beta chain was counted between two and nine times. Its antigen is unidentified. These data originate in a study of T cell responses to AZD1222 COVID-19 vaccine. General study results and limits: Across the whole spike, CD4 TCRs peaked at regions 160-218 and 743-854.

TCRdb keeps only in-frame clones here, not all; method: immunoSEQ multiplex PCR. The data show about 150,000 clones, roughly 91% seen once. Germline values: CDR1 SGHKS, CDR2 YYEKEE (reference sequence). J was trimmed by 6 bases and V by 5 bases; bases with no gene match: 10. The CDR3 runs to 14 residues. The rearrangement links TRBV5-5 to TRBJ2-7; 8 bases match TRBD1. This sample comprised peripheral blood, obtained on day 0 of AZD1222 vaccination. The sequence was collected from an adult in good health. The DNA of the CDR3 is TGTGCCAGCAGGGAGGGACAGGCCAAGTTCGAGCAGTACTTC. It yields the protein CASREGQAKFEQYF.